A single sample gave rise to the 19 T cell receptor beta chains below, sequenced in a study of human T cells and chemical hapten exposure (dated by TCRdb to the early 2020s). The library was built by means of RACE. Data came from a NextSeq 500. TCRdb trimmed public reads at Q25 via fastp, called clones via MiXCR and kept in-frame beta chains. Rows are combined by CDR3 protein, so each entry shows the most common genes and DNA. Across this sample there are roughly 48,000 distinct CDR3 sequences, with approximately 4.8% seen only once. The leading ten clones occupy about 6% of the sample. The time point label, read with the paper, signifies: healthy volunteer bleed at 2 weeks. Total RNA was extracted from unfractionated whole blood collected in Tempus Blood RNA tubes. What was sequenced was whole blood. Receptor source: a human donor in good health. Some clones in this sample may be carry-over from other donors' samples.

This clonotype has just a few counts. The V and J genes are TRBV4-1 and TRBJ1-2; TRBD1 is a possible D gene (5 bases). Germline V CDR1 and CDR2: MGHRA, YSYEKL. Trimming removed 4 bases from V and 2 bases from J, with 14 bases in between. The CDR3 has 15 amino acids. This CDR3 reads CASSLEGRTNYGYTF. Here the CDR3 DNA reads TGCGCCAGCAGCCTTGAGGGCAGGACAAACTATGGCTACACCTTC.

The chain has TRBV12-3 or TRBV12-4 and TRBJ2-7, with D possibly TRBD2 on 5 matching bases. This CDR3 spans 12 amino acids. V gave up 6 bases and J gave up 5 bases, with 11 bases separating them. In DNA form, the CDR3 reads TGTGCCAGCAGGGACCGAGGGCACGAGCAGTACTTC. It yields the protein CASRDRGHEQYF.

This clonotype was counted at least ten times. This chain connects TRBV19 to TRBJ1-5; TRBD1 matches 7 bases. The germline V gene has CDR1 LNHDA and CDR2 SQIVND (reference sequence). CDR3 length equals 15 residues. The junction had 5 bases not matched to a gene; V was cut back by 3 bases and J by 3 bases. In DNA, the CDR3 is TGTGCCAGTAGTATTGGACAGGTCATCAATCAGCCCCAGCATTTT. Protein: CASSIGQVINQPQHF.

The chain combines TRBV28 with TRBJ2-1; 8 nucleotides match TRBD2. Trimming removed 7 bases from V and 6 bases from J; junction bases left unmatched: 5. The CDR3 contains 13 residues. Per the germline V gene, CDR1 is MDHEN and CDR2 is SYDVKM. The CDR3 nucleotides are TGTGCCAGCATGGGACTAGTTGCCAATGAGCAGTTCTTC. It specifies CASMGLVANEQFF.

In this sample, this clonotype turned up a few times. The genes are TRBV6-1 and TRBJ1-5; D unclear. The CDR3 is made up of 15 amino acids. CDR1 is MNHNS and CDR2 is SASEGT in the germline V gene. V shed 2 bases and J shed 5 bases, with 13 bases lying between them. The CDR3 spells CASSEFTHGYQPQHF. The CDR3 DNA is TGTGCCAGCAGTGAATTTACCCACGGGTATCAGCCCCAGCATTTT.

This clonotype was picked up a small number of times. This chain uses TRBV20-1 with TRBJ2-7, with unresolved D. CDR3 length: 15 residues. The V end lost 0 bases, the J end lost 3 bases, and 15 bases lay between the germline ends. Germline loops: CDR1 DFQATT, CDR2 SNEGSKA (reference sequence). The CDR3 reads CSARDSLGGIYEQYF. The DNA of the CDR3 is TGCAGTGCTAGAGATAGCCTAGGTGGGATCTACGAGCAGTACTTC.

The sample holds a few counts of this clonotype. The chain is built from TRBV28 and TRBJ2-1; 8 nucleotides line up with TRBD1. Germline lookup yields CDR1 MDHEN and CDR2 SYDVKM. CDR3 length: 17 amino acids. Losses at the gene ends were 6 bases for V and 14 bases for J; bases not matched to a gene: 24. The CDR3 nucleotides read TGTGCCAGCAGCCACTCTTCCGGGACAGGTCATCAGGTACGGGAGTTCTTC. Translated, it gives CASSHSSGTGHQVREFF.

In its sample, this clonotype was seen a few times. The CDR3 sequence is CASSPSRGPSYNEQFF. CDR3 DNA sequence: TGCGCCAGCAGCCCCTCTCGAGGGCCTTCCTACAATGAGCAGTTCTTC. The chain uses TRBV4-1 and TRBJ2-1; a possible D gene is TRBD2 (5 bases). The germline V gene encodes CDR1 MGHRA and CDR2 YSYEKL. Trimming cost V 4 bases and J 1 base, with 14 bases left between them. CDR3 size: 16 residues.

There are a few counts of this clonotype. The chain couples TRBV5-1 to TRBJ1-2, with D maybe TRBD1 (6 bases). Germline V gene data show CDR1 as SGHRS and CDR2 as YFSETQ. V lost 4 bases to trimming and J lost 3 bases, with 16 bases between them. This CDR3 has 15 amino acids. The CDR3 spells CASSPEGRGHYGYTF. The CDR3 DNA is TGCGCCAGCAGCCCCGAGGGGCGGGGGCACTATGGCTACACCTTC.

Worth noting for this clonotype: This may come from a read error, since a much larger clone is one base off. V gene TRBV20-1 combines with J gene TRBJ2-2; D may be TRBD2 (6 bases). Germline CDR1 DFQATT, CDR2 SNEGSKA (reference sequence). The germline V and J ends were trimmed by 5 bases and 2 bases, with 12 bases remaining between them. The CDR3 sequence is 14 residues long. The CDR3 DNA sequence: TGCAGTGCTTGGGTGGGGGGTAACACCGGGGAGCTGTTTTTT. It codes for CSAWVGGNTGELFF.

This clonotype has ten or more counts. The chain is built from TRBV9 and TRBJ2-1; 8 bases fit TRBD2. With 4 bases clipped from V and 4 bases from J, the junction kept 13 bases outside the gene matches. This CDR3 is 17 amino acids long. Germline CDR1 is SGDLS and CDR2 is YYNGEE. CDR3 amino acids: CASSRSMVAGSYNEQFF. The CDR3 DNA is TGTGCCAGCAGCCGAAGCATGGTAGCGGGGTCATACAATGAGCAGTTCTTC.

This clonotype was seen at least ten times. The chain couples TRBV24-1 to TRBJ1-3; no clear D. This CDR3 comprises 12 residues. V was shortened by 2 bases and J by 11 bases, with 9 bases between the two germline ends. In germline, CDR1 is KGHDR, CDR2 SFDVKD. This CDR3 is CATSDSLGAIYF. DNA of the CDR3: TGTGCCACCAGTGATTCCCTCGGAGCCATATATTTT.

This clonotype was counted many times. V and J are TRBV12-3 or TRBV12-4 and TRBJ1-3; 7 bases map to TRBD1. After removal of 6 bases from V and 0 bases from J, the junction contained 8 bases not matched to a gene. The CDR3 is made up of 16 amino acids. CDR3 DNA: TGTGCCAGCAGCCTCACAACAGGGGCCTCTGGAAACACCATATATTTT. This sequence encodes CASSLTTGASGNTIYF.

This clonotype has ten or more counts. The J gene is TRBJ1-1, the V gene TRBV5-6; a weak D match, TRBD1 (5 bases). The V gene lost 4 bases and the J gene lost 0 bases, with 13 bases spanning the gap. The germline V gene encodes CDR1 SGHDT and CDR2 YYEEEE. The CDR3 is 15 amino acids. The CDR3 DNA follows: TGTGCCAGCAGCCGTAACTTGGGACTGAACACTGAAGCTTTCTTT. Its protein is CASSRNLGLNTEAFF. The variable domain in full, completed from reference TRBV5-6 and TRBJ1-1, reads DAGVTQSPTHLIKTRGQQVTLRCSPKSGHDTVSWYQQALGQGPQFIFQYYEEEERQRGNFPDRFSGHQFPNYSSELNVNALLLGDSALYLCASSRNLGLNTEAFFGQGTRLTVV.

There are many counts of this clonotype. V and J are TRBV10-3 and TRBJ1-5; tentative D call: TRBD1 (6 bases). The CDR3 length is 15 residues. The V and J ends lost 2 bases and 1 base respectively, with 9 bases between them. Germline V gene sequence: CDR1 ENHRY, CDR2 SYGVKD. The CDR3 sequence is CAISEQGHSNQPQHF. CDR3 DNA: TGTGCCATCAGTGAGCAGGGACACAGCAATCAGCCCCAGCATTTT.

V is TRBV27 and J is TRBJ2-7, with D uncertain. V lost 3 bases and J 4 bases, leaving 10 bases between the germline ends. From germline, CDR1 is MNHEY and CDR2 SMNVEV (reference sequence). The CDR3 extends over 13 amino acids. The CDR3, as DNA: TGTGCCAGCAGTTTCGGAAGGGTGTACGAGCAGTACTTC. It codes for CASSFGRVYEQYF.

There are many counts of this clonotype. In DNA, the CDR3 is TGTGCCAGCAGTCCCAGGACAGGGAACACAGATACGCAGTATTTT. It encodes CASSPRTGNTDTQYF. The V call is TRBV28, the J call TRBJ2-3, with 8 nucleotides matching TRBD1. There are 15 residues in the CDR3. Trimming cost V 5 bases and J 2 bases; bases outside gene matches: 6. From germline, CDR1 is MDHEN and CDR2 SYDVKM.

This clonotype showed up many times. For the CDR3, the DNA is TGCGCCAGCAGACGCGGGAGACCCCACGGCCGTGACACAGATACGCAGTATTTT. Its translation: CASRRGRPHGRDTDTQYF. V gene TRBV5-1 combines with J gene TRBJ2-3; 7 bases are a match to TRBD2. Germline CDR1 reads SGHRS; CDR2 reads YFSETQ. J gave up 2 bases and V 5 bases, and 17 bases lay outside the gene matches. The CDR3 runs 18 residues.

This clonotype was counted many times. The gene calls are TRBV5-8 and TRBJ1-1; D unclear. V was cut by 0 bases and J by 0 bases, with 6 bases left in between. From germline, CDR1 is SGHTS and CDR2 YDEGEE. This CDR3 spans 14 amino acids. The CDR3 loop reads CASSLAGMNTEAFF. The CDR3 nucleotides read TGTGCCAGCAGCTTGGCCGGGATGAACACTGAAGCTTTCTTT.